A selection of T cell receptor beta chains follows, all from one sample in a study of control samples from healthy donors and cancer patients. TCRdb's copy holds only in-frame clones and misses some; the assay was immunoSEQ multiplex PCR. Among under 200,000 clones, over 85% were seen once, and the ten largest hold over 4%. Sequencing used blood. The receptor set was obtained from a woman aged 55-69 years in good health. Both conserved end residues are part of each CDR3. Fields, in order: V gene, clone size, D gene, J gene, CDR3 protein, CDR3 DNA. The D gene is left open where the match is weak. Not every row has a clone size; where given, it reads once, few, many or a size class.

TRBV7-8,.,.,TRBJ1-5,CASSPLDTSNQPQHF,TGTGCCAGCAGCCCCCTCGACACTAGCAATCAGCCCCAGCATTTT
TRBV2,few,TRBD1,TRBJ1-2,CATTAGTGGLYGYTF,TGTGCCACAACGGCCGGGACAGGGGGCCTCTATGGCTACACCTTC
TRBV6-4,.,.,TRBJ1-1,CASRASRNTEAFF,TGTGCCAGCAGGGCCTCGCGGAACACTGAAGCTTTCTTT
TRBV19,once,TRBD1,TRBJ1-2,CASSTATGLFYYGYTF,TGTGCCAGTAGTACAGCGACAGGGCTTTTTTACTATGGCTACACCTTC
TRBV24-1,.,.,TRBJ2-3,CATSPTPLWGAATDTQYF,TGTGCCACCAGCCCGACCCCCCTTTGGGGGGCTGCCACAGATACGCAGTATTTT
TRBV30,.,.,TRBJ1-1,CAWSKGSGVGTEAFF,TGTGCCTGGAGTAAAGGGTCCGGGGTCGGCACTGAAGCTTTCTTT
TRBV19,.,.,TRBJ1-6,CASSIRGNSPLHF,TGTGCCAGTAGTATTAGAGGGAATTCACCCCTCCACTTT
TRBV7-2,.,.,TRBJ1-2,CASSLNRNYGYTF,TGTGCCAGCAGCTTAAACAGGAATTATGGCTACACCTTC
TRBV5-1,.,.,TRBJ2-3,CASSFGSFETGTQYF,TGCGCCAGCAGCTTTGGATCTTTTGAAACGGGAACGCAGTATTTT
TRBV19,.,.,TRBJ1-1,CASSYDGQNTEAFF,TGTGCCAGTAGTTATGACGGACAAAACACTGAAGCTTTCTTT
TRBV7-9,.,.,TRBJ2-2,CASSHAAGKTGELFF,TGTGCCAGCAGCCACGCGGCGGGAAAAACCGGGGAGCTGTTTTTT
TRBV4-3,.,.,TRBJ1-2,CASSPRGRDYGYTF,TGCGCCAGCAGCCCCCGGGGGAGGGACTATGGCTACACCTTC
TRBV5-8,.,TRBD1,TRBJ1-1,CASSLGTGMNTEAFF,TGTGCCAGCAGCTTGGGGACAGGCATGAACACTGAAGCTTTCTTT
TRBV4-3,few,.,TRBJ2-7,CASSQDPGQGYEQYF,TGCGCCAGCAGCCAAGATCCGGGGCAGGGCTACGAGCAGTACTTC
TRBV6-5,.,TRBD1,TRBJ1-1,CASRNGQGGTEAFF,TGTGCCAGCAGAAACGGACAGGGCGGGACTGAAGCTTTCTTT
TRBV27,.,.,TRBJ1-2,CASHLGGQHVSNYGYTF,TGTGCCAGTCATTTAGGGGGACAACACGTCTCTAACTATGGCTACACCTTC
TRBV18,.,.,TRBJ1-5,CASSPQDGNQPQHF,TGTGCCAGCTCACCACAGGACGGGAATCAGCCCCAGCATTTT
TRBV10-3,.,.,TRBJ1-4,CAIQGSDEKLFF,TGTGCCATCCAGGGTTCTGATGAAAAACTGTTTTTT
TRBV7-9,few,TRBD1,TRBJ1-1,CASQPGQGLNTEAFF,TGTGCCAGCCAACCGGGACAGGGATTAAACACTGAAGCTTTCTTT
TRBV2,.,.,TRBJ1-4,CASSRTENEKLFF,TGTGCCAGCAGCCGAACGGAAAATGAAAAACTGTTTTTT
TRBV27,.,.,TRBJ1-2,CASSGAGVGYTF,TGTGCCAGCAGTGGGGCAGGGGTAGGCTACACCTTC
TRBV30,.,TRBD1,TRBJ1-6,CAWTRDRADRNSPLHF,TGTGCCTGGACCCGGGACAGGGCGGATCGTAATTCACCCCTCCACTTT
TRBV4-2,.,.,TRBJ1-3,CASSQDVRNTIYF,TGTGCCAGCAGCCAAGATGTACGAAACACCATATATTTT
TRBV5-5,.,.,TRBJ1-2,CASSLEPLIGYTF,TGTGCCAGCAGCTTGGAACCCCTGATAGGCTACACCTTC
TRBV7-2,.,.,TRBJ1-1,CASSPPVRNTEAFF,TGTGCCAGCAGCCCCCCTGTTCGGAACACTGAAGCTTTCTTT
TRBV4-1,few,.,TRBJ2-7,CASSQVETGEGYEQYF,TGCGCCAGCAGCCAAGTCGAGACAGGGGAGGGGTACGAGCAGTACTTC
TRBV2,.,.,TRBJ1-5,CASSEAGSNQPQHF,TGTGCCAGCAGTGAAGCAGGGAGCAATCAGCCCCAGCATTTT
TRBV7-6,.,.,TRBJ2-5,CASSLGGLKRRETQYF,TGTGCCAGCAGCTTAGGTGGACTAAAGAGACGCGAGACCCAGTACTTC
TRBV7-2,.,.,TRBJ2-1,CASSLGTIREQFF,TGTGCCAGCAGCTTAGGGACGATTCGGGAGCAGTTCTTC
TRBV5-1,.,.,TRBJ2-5,CASSATPAQETQYF,TGCGCCAGCAGCGCGACTCCAGCACAAGAGACCCAGTACTTC
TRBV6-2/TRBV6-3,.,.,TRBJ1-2,CASSYLTANYGYTF,TGTGCCAGCAGTTACTTAACAGCTAACTATGGCTACACCTTC
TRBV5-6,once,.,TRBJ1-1,CASSFAGPMNTEAFF,TGTGCCAGCAGCTTTGCAGGGCCTATGAACACTGAAGCTTTCTTT
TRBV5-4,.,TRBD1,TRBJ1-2,CASSSKDRDYGYTF,TGTGCCAGCAGCTCCAAGGACAGGGACTATGGCTACACCTTC
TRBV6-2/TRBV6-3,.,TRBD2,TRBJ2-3,CASSTRLAGGTDTQYF,TGTGCCAGCAGTACCCGACTAGCGGGGGGCACAGATACGCAGTATTTT
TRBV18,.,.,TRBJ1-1,CASSRDSGTGFTEAFF,TGTGCCAGCTCACGGGATTCCGGGACGGGGTTCACTGAAGCTTTCTTT
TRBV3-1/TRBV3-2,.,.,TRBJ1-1,CASSQGGLTFF,TGTGCCAGCAGCCAAGGGGGCCTAACTTTCTTT
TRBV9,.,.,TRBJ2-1,CASSVALSSYNEQFF,TGTGCCAGCAGCGTAGCACTGAGCTCCTACAATGAGCAGTTCTTC
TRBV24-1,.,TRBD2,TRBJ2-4,CATSAGGPKNIQYF,TGTGCCACCAGTGCGGGGGGGCCCAAAAACATTCAGTACTTC
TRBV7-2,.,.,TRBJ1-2,CASSLSTENYGYTF,TGTGCCAGCAGCTTATCTACGGAGAACTATGGCTACACCTTC
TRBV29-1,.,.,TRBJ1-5,CSVEGGGQNQPQHF,TGCAGCGTTGAAGGGGGGGGACAAAATCAGCCCCAGCATTTT
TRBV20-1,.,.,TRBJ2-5,CSARNQETQYF,TGCAGTGCTAGAAACCAAGAGACCCAGTACTTC
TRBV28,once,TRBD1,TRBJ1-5,CASTDSTGGQGNQPQHF,TGTGCCAGCACCGATTCGACAGGGGGCCAAGGCAATCAGCCCCAGCATTTT
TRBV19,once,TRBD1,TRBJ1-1,CASRTTGVYTEAFF,TGTGCCAGTAGAACTACAGGGGTGTACACTGAAGCTTTCTTT